The next 20 T cell receptor beta chains were all read from a single sample in a study of PD-L1 blockade in urothelial cancer. The time point denotes: pretreatment peripheral blood. Here immunoSEQ multiplex PCR was the method, and the copy in TCRdb shows in-frame clones only, minus some. The sample holds 65,000 to 80,000 clones, roughly nine tenths seen once. The sample here was PBMCs, taken around atezolizumab (anti-PD-L1) treatment. Receptor source: an older man with urothelial cancer.

This chain connects TRBV6-6 to TRBJ2-1; 13 bases map to TRBD2. V shed 6 bases and J 6 bases; nucleotides not matched to a gene: 5. The CDR3 totals 15 residues. Germline CDR1 and CDR2: MNHNY and SVGAGI (reference sequence). The CDR3 DNA reads as TGTGCCAGCAGCCCTACTAGCGGGGGGGGCAATGAGCAGTTCTTC. As protein: CASSPTSGGGNEQFF.

The rearrangement joins TRBV2 to TRBJ1-1; 10 bases are shared with TRBD1. With 2 bases clipped from V and 10 bases from J, the junction kept 4 bases outside the gene matches. The germline gives CDR1 SNHLY, CDR2 FYNNEI. The CDR3 runs 13 residues. The CDR3 DNA reads TGTGCCAGCAGTGAACCCCGGGACAGGGGAGCTTTCTTT. Its translation: CASSEPRDRGAFF.

The chain couples TRBV30 to TRBJ1-2, with 8 bases lining up with TRBD1. The V gene's germline CDR1 is GTSNPN and CDR2 SVGIG (reference sequence). CDR3 length: 11 amino acids. CDR3 residues: CVTGVNYGYTF. Written as DNA, the CDR3 is TGTGTGACAGGGGTAAACTATGGCTACACCTTC.

This chain links TRBV28 with TRBJ1-1; the D gene is possibly TRBD1 (6 bases). Trimming removed 4 bases from V and 4 bases from J, with 7 bases in between. Germline V lookup: CDR1 MDHEN, CDR2 SYDVKM. CDR3 length: 12 residues. The CDR3 sequence: CASSYRATEAFF. The CDR3 coding sequence is TGTGCCAGCAGTTACAGGGCCACTGAAGCTTTCTTT.

The J gene is TRBJ2-1, the V gene TRBV5-4, with TRBD1 as a possible D gene (6 bases). Germline V lookup: CDR1 SGHNT, CDR2 YYREEE (reference sequence). Between the trimmed V and J ends, which lost 4 bases and 0 bases, there was a span of 11 bases. The CDR3 covers 15 residues. In DNA form, the CDR3 reads TGTGCCAGCAGCAACGGACAGAGCTCCTACAATGAGCAGTTCTTC. This codes for CASSNGQSSYNEQFF.

This clone appeared once. This chain uses TRBV5-1 with TRBJ2-1, with 12 bases fitting TRBD2. J lost 5 bases, V lost 0 bases, and 12 bases had no gene match. The germline gives CDR1 SGHRS, CDR2 YFSETQ. CDR3 size: 19 residues. The CDR3 DNA follows: TGCGCCAGCAGCTTGGCCGTCCTAGCGGGAGGGACAAGTCACAATGAGCAGTTCTTC. Amino acids: CASSLAVLAGGTSHNEQFF.

V is TRBV28 and J is TRBJ1-4; the D is unclear. The CDR3 covers 15 residues. Per germline, CDR1 MDHEN and CDR2 SYDVKM. Trimming pared 2 bases from V and 3 bases from J, leaving 10 bases between. CDR3 in DNA: TGTGCCAGCAGTTTAATCGGGAGTGCTAATGAAAAACTGTTTTTT. Protein product: CASSLIGSANEKLFF.

V gene TRBV9 combines with J gene TRBJ1-2, with 9 bases that match TRBD1. This CDR3 comprises 14 residues. Losses at the gene ends were 4 bases for V and 2 bases for J; bases not matched to a gene: 3. Germline-derived CDR1 and CDR2 are SGDLS and YYNGEE. The CDR3 here is CASSPGTGNYGYTF. Here the CDR3 DNA reads TGTGCCAGCAGCCCCGGGACAGGGAACTATGGCTACACCTTC.

CDR3 loop: CASKGTGTQYF. CDR3 nucleotide sequence: TGTGCCAGTAAAGGAACGGGTACGCAGTATTTT. The chain recombines TRBV19 with TRBJ2-3; D unclear. CDR1 and CDR2 from the germline V gene are LNHDA and SQIVND (reference sequence). The CDR3 length is 11 residues. Trimming pared 7 bases from V and 8 bases from J, leaving 10 bases between.

This clone was detected only once. The V and J genes are TRBV29-1 and TRBJ2-7; perhaps TRBD1 as D (6 bases). Deletions cut 4 bases from V and 3 bases from J, with 16 bases between. The CDR3 is 14 residues long. From germline, CDR1 is SQVTM and CDR2 ANQGSEA. The CDR3 bases are TGCAGCGTTGTTACAGGGAGCGGAGGCTACGAGCAGTACTTC. It yields the protein CSVVTGSGGYEQYF.

The J gene is TRBJ1-2, the V gene TRBV27; 7 bases are shared with TRBD1. CDR3 length: 14 amino acids. V gave up 7 bases and J gave up 0 bases; unmatched junction bases: 5. From germline, CDR1 is MNHEY and CDR2 SMNVEV (reference sequence). The chain's CDR3 is CASKPGGSNYGYTF. Written as DNA, the CDR3 is TGTGCCAGCAAACCAGGGGGATCTAACTATGGCTACACCTTC.

The chain employs TRBV5-4 and TRBJ2-1; D perhaps matches TRBD1 (6 bases). V shed 2 bases and J shed 4 bases, with 7 bases lying between them. CDR1 is SGHNT and CDR2 is YYREEE in the germline V gene (reference sequence). The CDR3 spans 13 residues. As DNA, the CDR3 is TGTGCCAGCAGCTTCGACAGGTACAATGAGCAGTTCTTC. Protein sequence: CASSFDRYNEQFF.

The V gene is TRBV27, the J gene TRBJ2-7; the match to TRBD2 covers 7 bases. Germline V CDR1 and CDR2: MNHEY, SMNVEV (reference sequence). J lost 3 bases, V lost 5 bases, and 4 bases had no gene match. The CDR3 spans 13 residues. The CDR3 sequence: CASSRTSVYEQYF. CDR3 coding DNA: TGTGCCAGCAGTAGGACTAGTGTCTACGAGCAGTACTTC.

The CDR3 reads CASAGQAKETQYF. The CDR3 DNA reads TGTGCCAGCGCGGGACAGGCAAAAGAGACCCAGTACTTC. The chain links TRBV2 to TRBJ2-5; 8 bases match TRBD1. The CDR3 length is 13 residues. Germline-derived CDR1 and CDR2 are SNHLY and FYNNEI. The trim removed 8 bases at V and 3 bases at J, leaving 5 bases unmatched.

V gene TRBV6-1 combines with J gene TRBJ2-2; D might be TRBD2 (5 bases). CDR3 length: 15 amino acids. Looked up from germline, CDR1 is MNHNS and CDR2 is SASEGT. With 8 bases removed from V and 0 bases from J, the gap between germline ends came to 13 bases. Written as DNA, the CDR3 is TGTGCCAGCGCGGTCAGCGGCACGAACACCGGGGAGCTGTTTTTT. Translating it yields CASAVSGTNTGELFF.

The V and J genes are TRBV18 and TRBJ2-2; D gene unclear. Germline CDR1 is KGHSH and CDR2 is LQKENI. The CDR3 loop spans 16 amino acids. The germline V and J ends were trimmed by 1 base and 4 bases, with 13 bases remaining between them. The CDR3 reads CASSPRTIRGTGELFF. The CDR3 bases are TGTGCCAGCTCACCACGTACCATACGAGGCACCGGGGAGCTGTTTTTT. Together with reference TRBV18 and TRBJ2-2, the CDR3 gives the full variable domain: NAGVMQNPRHLVRRRGQEARLRCSPMKGHSHVYWYRQLPEEGLKFMVYLQKENIIDESGMPKERFSAEFPKEGPSILRIQQVVRGDSAAYFCASSPRTIRGTGELFFGEGSRLTVL.

V is TRBV6-1 and J is TRBJ2-7; D is perhaps TRBD2 (6 bases). Germline CDR1 MNHNS, CDR2 SASEGT. The CDR3 length is 15 residues. Trimming left V 1 base short and J 2 bases short, with 12 bases between. Written as DNA, the CDR3 is TGTGCCAGCAGTGAAGGGGGCGGGGATACCTACGAGCAGTACTTC. Translated: CASSEGGGDTYEQYF.

The chain employs TRBV2 and TRBJ1-5, with 8 nucleotides matching TRBD1. The CDR3 is 15 amino acids. The V gene's germline CDR1 is SNHLY and CDR2 FYNNEI. With V trimmed by 4 bases and J by 5 bases, 7 bases remained unmatched. CDR3 DNA sequence: TGTGCCAGCAGTGTCCCCAACAGGGGGGATCAGCCCCAGCATTTT. Its protein is CASSVPNRGDQPQHF.

The J gene is TRBJ1-2, the V gene TRBV5-5, with 7 bases that match TRBD1. The CDR3 runs 13 residues. Germline V lookup: CDR1 SGHKS, CDR2 YYEKEE (reference sequence). The trim removed 4 bases at V and 4 bases at J, leaving 4 bases unmatched. The CDR3 spells CASSLGTVYGYTF. The CDR3 DNA follows: TGTGCCAGCAGCCTCGGGACAGTCTATGGCTACACCTTC.

This clone was seen only once. The gene calls are TRBV29-1 and TRBJ2-5; D possibly corresponds to TRBD1 (5 bases). The CDR3 sequence is 12 residues long. Germline V gene lookup returns CDR1 SQVTM and CDR2 ANQGSEA. V lost 5 bases and J 1 base, leaving 8 bases between the germline ends. CDR3 protein: CSVQGIQETQYF. The CDR3 coding sequence is TGCAGCGTTCAGGGCATCCAAGAGACCCAGTACTTC.